This T cell receptor (beta chain) was identified in a study of regulatory T cells in long-lasting Graves disease. V was shortened by 4 bases and J by 0 bases, with 7 bases between the two germline ends. Per germline, CDR1 GTSNPN and CDR2 SVGIG (reference sequence). The CDR3 totals 13 residues. Relying on iRepertoire HTBI primers and Arm-PCR of CDR3 regions, the team built TCR beta libraries. TCRdb recomputed calls from the multiplex PCR reads with MiXCR, one row per CDR3 protein. The data contain roughly 500,000 distinct CDR3 sequences, roughly 22% of them singletons. This clonotype was counted a few times. As to time point: persistent/refractory GD, antithyroid drugs over 5 years with positive TRAb. Making the TCR library involved RNA that had been extracted from PBMCs.

V gene TRBV30 combines with J gene TRBJ1-3; a possible D gene is TRBD1 (6 bases). The sequenced sample was peripheral blood mononuclear cells (PBMCs), obtained when the disease was refractory, from a patient treated with antithyroid drugs. This receptor was identified in a female donor with Graves disease. In DNA form, the CDR3 reads TGTGCCTGGAACAGGGACTCTGGAAACACCATATATTTT. This encodes CAWNRDSGNTIYF.